This record concerns one T cell receptor (beta chain) sequence. Its antigen remains undetermined. Base qualities are not recorded, but no much larger clone differs from it by a single base. The sample comes from a study of blood T cell repertoires in COVID-19 (dated by TCRdb to 2018 to 2021). A note on the overall study: The collaborator samples originated in the United States, Italy and Spain and spanned the acute and convalescent phases of COVID-19. The material from the prospective study consisted of cDNA or gDNA derived from T cells, B-cell-depleted T cells, or PBMCs. Deeply sampled blood TCRbeta repertoires from subjects exposed to, actively infected with, or recovered from COVID-19 were included in the dataset. A freely available public database, intended as a resource for researchers studying the immune response to SARS-CoV-2, is where the repertoires were released. The samples were drawn from the first 160 participants of the ongoing ImmuneRACE study and from about 1,200 subjects provided by 6 global collaborators. The sample metadata nearly always contained a de-identified subject ID, COVID-19 status, age in years and sex. Where available, HLA class I and class II types were obtained from metadata supplied by the sample provider rather than from assay-based typing. Overall study results and their limits: How much clinical and demographic metadata was included differed by source and by participant, and the metadata was provided uncurated.

Each collaborating institution followed its own protocols to collect whole blood in K2EDTA tubes. For TCRbeta analysis, collaborator samples were shipped as frozen whole blood, as isolated PBMCs, or as DNA extracted from either sample type. The immunoSEQ Assay, a bias-controlled multiplex PCR, was used to amplify TCRbeta CDR3 regions from genomic DNA. Under the source paper's analysis protocol: The number of nucleated cells in each sample was estimated by amplification of reference gene primers within the assay. To quantify the absolute abundance of each unique TCRbeta CDR3 rearrangement, sequence reads were collapsed and filtered. Productive Simpson clonality was computed per sample as the square root of Simpson's diversity index over productive rearrangements. TCRdb's version of the immuneACCESS table is confined to in-frame rearrangements and falls short of the full clone set. An unresolved V gene accounts for under half of the shortfall where checked; the remainder is of unknown origin. V and J calls plus clone size are reproduced from that table; the DNA served to infer D and trimming. For this sample the table gives some 280,000 clones, of which about 89% were detected only once. The ten largest clones add up to around 13% of the sample.

The sample comprised peripheral blood. This receptor was obtained from a woman aged 60 to 75 with acute or convalescent COVID-19.

The nucleotide sequence reads TGTGCCAGCAGACAACAGGGGGCAGGCGGCTACACCTTC. Its translation reads: CASRQQGAGGYTF. The receptor chain draws on TRBV27 and TRBJ1-2, with 9 bases matching TRBD1. Including cysteine and phenylalanine, the CDR3 has 13 amino acids. CDR3 DNA is the only sequence kept; it has 39 bases, read in frame from the first base. Trimming removed 6 bases from V and 8 bases from J; the gene matches leave 7 bases unexplained. The germline V gene (reference sequence) specifies MNHEY as CDR1 and SMNVEV as CDR2.